The subject of this entry is one T cell receptor beta chain. The antigen remains unidentified. PCR employed 60 Vbeta and 13 Jbeta primers. Sequenced by immunoSEQ multiplex PCR; TCRdb stores in-frame clones only, minus some. The sample shows 150,000 to 200,000 clones, approximately 73% of them seen only once. The data were taken from a study of cytomegalovirus exposure and HLA in healthy donors. Germline loops: CDR1 MNHEY, CDR2 SMNVEV (reference sequence). The ends were cut back, 0 bases at V and 7 bases at J, with 3 bases in the middle. This CDR3 spans 12 amino acids. Study-level findings and limits: Prediction of most subjects' HLA-A and HLA-B alleles by TCR beta sequences was reportedly accurate. Overall, approximately 180 TCR beta chains were annotated as cytomegalovirus-associated. According to reports, the classifier identified cytomegalovirus status with high specificity and sensitivity. Later analysis demonstrated an association between a missense DCLRE1C variant and TCR beta V- and J-gene trimming.

This chain joins TRBV27 and TRBJ2-2, with no clear D. This receptor was identified in a man aged 25 to 40 in good health and CMV-seropositive. Sequencing input: PBMCs. CDR3 protein: CASSLSYGELFF. The CDR3 region has the DNA TGTGCCAGCAGTTTATCTTACGGGGAGCTGTTTTTT.